The clone carrying this T cell receptor beta chain was counted a few times. Its target is not known. The data originate from a study of CD8+ T cells in alopecia areata. The study's findings and limits: Many expanded lesional clones persisted during tofacitinib (in both scalp and blood). Scalp data also include sequences from resident alphabeta T cells of normal skin.

CDR3 length equals 14 residues. V dropped 3 bases and J dropped 6 bases, with 15 bases sitting between them. Germline assignment: CDR1 SEHNR and CDR2 FQNEAQ (reference sequence). The treatment denotes: oral pan-JAK inhibitor, 5-10 mg twice daily. From alopecia areata patients, lesional scalp punch biopsies and peripheral blood were collected. cDNA reverse transcribed from extracted RNA served as the sequencing template. The protocol was immunoSEQ multiplex PCR, while the TCRdb copy is restricted to in-frame clones and leaves out a portion. This sample has about 140,000 clones; approximately 85% occur once, and the top ten carry around 25%.

The clonotype comes from a human donor with alopecia areata. The sample here was CD8+ T cells sorted from blood, taken at week 4, from a patient treated with tofacitinib. V is TRBV7-9 and J is TRBJ2-7; no definite D call. CDR3 sequence reads: CASSLIGRAPEQYF. The CDR3 nucleotides read TGTGCCAGCAGCTTGATCGGGCGAGCCCCCGAGCAGTACTTC.